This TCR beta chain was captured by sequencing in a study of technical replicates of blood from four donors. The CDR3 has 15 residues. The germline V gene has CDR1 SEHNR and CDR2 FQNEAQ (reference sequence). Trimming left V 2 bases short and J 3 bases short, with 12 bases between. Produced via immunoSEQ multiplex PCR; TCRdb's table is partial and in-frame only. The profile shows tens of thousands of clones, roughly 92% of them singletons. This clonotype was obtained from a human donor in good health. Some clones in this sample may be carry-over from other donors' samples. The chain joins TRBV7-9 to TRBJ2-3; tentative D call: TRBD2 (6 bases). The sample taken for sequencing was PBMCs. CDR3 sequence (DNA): TGTGCCAGCAGCTTAAACGCGGGAATAACAGATACGCAGTATTTT. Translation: CASSLNAGITDTQYF.